The rows below give T cell receptor beta chains drawn from one sample of a study of blood T cell repertoires in COVID-19. Only in-frame clones appear in the TCRdb table, and some are missing; sequencing was by immunoSEQ multiplex PCR. Of 350,000 to 550,000 clones in the sample, 70% to 90% were seen once. Sample: PBMCs or T cells enriched from blood (not recorded which). The receptors shown here come from a woman between 18 and 29 years old with acute COVID-19. Each CDR3 is given without its conserved first and last residue. The order of the fields is CDR3 length, V gene, J gene, CDR3 protein.

14,TRBV14,TRBJ1-1,ASSPQGRGMNTEAF
12,TRBV3-1/TRBV3-2,TRBJ2-1,ASSHLKGGNEQF
11,TRBV4-1,TRBJ1-3,ASSQDKGDTIY
14,TRBV5-1,TRBJ2-7,ASSGTPGQGGYEQY
12,TRBV6-5,TRBJ1-1,ASSLSGIDTEAF
11,TRBV7-9,TRBJ1-1,ASSYQGRAEAF
13,TRBV14,TRBJ2-1,ASSLTGQADNEQF
13,TRBV6-4,TRBJ2-1,ASSPQVASYNEQF
12,TRBV5-1,TRBJ2-7,ASSISGRAYEQY
10,TRBV9,TRBJ2-3,ASTAGGDTQY
13,TRBV27,TRBJ2-5,ASSRLQTGGETQY
13,TRBV6-5,TRBJ1-4,ASSYSGGFVEKLF
13,TRBV2,TRBJ1-5,ASTPGQGVFQPQH
12,TRBV5-4,TRBJ2-7,ASSLGRTGGEQY
13,TRBV2,TRBJ1-5,ASKGLDRGNQPQH
12,TRBV9,TRBJ2-3,ASSARVGTDTQY
12,TRBV5-1,TRBJ2-5,ASSVGTEQETQY
10,TRBV9,TRBJ2-7,ASSSRSYEQY
13,TRBV28,TRBJ1-2,ASSPSDRGNYGYT
14,TRBV27,TRBJ1-4,ASRGMGRGTNEKLF
13,TRBV6-1,TRBJ1-6,ASSEAGLNNSPLH
12,TRBV7-9,TRBJ2-7,ASSLPRTGTEQY
13,TRBV6-4,TRBJ1-2,ASSPGQGAVNGYT
11,TRBV6-5,TRBJ1-6,ASSRQGDSPLH
13,TRBV5-1,TRBJ2-3,ASSLDRVEIDTQY
12,TRBV28,TRBJ1-2,ASSLGGTDGGYT
14,TRBV28,TRBJ1-3,ASRVQGPPSGNTIY
13,TRBV7-9,TRBJ2-7,ASSLQPGGTYEQY
11,TRBV5-4,TRBJ1-5,ASSLDSGQPQH
11,TRBV27,TRBJ1-5,ASSLSSYQPQH
12,TRBV28,TRBJ1-2,ASSFSGGNYGYT
14,TRBV7-7,TRBJ1-3,ASSFRQGTSGNTIY
12,TRBV6-5,TRBJ1-2,ASSPYERDYGYT
15,TRBV28,TRBJ2-5,ASSLLPMGRYQETQY
13,TRBV5-4,TRBJ1-2,ASSLGHMANYGYT
13,TRBV4-3,TRBJ1-5,ASSLDRASGQPQH
12,TRBV10-1,TRBJ2-5,ASSDRDTQETQY
13,TRBV28,TRBJ1-1,ASSSFGQGNTEAF
10,TRBV28,TRBJ2-7,ASRTFRYEQY
13,TRBV5-6,TRBJ1-5,ASSLADTRNQPQH
11,TRBV2,TRBJ2-1,ASSRGGVDEQF
13,TRBV5-1,TRBJ1-6,ASSWSGQGQSPLH
12,TRBV6-5,TRBJ1-5,ASSYSSRSGPQH
10,TRBV5-1,TRBJ1-2,ASRGDSYGYT
15,TRBV3-1/TRBV3-2,TRBJ2-1,ASSQHGTSGTYNEQF
11,TRBV2,TRBJ1-1,ASIGQGLSEAF
13,TRBV19,TRBJ1-5,ASSMGTGVSQPQH
12,TRBV9,TRBJ1-2,ASSDGTGAYGYT
13,TRBV18,TRBJ2-6,ASSPRQTGANVLT
12,TRBV5-6,TRBJ1-4,ASSEGRDNEKLF
14,TRBV19,TRBJ1-2,ASSISLTGIVYGYT
12,TRBV10-1,TRBJ2-1,ASSEGLSYNEQF